This T cell receptor beta chain was recovered during a study of long-term antiretroviral therapy in people with HIV. The overall study: The 2015 immediate-ART recommendation came about a decade after the earliest samples. General study points: Compared with controls, HIV repertoires showed narrower CDR3 length ranges. Despite increasing after ART, diversity remained lower than that of transplant donor controls.

Concerning this clone: Antigen unknown.

Between the trimmed V and J ends, which lost 5 bases and 1 base, there was a span of 10 bases. CDR3 length: 14 amino acids. Germline CDR1 reads LGHNT; CDR2 reads FRNRAP. Runs used v3.0 of the immunoSEQ assay and were done at survey level. This table comes from immunoSEQ multiplex PCR, and its TCRdb copy is limited to in-frame clones, with some not included. Of 20,000 to 30,000 clones in the sample, 80% to 90% were seen once. The sample was unsorted PBMCs, taken 3 years after starting antiretroviral therapy. The TCR comes from a middle-aged man with HIV. The J gene is TRBJ2-3, the V gene TRBV12-5; a possible D gene is TRBD2 (5 bases). The CDR3 protein is CASGPYGGTDTQYF. The CDR3 nucleotides read TGTGCTAGTGGTCCCTACGGGGGCACAGATACGCAGTATTTT.